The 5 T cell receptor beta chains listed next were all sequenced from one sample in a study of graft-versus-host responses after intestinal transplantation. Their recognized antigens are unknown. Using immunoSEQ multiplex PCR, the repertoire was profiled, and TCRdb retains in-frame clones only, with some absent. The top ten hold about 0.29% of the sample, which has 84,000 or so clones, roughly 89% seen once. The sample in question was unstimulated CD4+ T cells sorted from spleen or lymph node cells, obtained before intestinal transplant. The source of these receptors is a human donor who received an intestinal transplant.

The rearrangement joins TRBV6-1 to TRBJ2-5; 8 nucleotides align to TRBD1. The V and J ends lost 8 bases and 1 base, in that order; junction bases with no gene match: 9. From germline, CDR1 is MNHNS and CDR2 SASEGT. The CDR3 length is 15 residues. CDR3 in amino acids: CASVAGGTGQETQYF. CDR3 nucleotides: TGTGCCAGCGTTGCGGGTGGGACAGGCCAAGAGACCCAGTACTTC.

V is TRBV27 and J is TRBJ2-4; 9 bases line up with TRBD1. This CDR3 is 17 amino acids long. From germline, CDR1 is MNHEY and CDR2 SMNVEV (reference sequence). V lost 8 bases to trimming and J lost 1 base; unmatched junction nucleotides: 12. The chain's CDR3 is CASSPQGAVGAKNIQYF. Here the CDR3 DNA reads TGTGCCAGCTCCCCACAGGGGGCGGTCGGGGCCAAAAACATTCAGTACTTC.

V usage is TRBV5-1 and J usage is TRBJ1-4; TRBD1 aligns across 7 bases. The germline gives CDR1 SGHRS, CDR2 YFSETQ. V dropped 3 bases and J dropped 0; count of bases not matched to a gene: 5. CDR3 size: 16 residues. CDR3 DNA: TGCGCCAGCAGCTACGCAGGGACAGCAACTAATGAAAAACTGTTTTTT. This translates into CASSYAGTATNEKLFF.

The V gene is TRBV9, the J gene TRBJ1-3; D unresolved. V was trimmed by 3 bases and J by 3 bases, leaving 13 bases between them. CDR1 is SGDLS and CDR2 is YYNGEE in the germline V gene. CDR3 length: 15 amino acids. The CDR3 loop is CASSADPRRGNTIYF. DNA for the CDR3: TGTGCCAGCAGCGCAGACCCTCGCCGTGGAAACACCATATATTTT. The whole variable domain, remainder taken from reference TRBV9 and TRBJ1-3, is DSGVTQTPKHLITATGQRVTLRCSPRSGDLSVYWYQQSLDQGLQFLIQYYNGEERAKGNILERFSAQQFPDLHSELNLSSLELGDSALYFCASSADPRRGNTIYFGEGSWLTVV.

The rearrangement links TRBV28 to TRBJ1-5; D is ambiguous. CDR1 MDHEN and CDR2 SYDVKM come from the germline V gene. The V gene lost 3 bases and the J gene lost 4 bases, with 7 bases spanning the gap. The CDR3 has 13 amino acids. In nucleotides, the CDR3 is TGTGCCAGCAGTTTGGATTTAAATCAGCCCCAGCATTTT. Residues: CASSLDLNQPQHF. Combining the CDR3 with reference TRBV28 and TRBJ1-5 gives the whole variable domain DVKVTQSSRYLVKRTGEKVFLECVQDMDHENMFWYRQDPGLGLRLIYFSYDVKMKEKGDIPEGYSVSREKKERFSLILESASTNQTSMYLCASSLDLNQPQHFGDGTRLSIL.